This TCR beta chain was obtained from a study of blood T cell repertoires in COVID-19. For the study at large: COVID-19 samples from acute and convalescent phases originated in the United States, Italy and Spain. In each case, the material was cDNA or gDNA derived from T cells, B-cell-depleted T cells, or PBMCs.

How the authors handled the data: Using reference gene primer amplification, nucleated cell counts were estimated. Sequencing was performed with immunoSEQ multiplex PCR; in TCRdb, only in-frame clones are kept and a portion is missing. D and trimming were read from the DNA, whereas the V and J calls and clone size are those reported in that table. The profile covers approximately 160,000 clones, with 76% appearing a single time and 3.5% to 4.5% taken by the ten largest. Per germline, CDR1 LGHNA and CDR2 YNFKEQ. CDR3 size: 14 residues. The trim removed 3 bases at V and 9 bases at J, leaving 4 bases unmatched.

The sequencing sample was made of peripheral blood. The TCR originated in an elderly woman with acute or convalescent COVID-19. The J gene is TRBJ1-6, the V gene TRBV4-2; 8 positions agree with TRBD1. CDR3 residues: CASSQGQDGSPLHF. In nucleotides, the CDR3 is TGTGCCAGCAGCCAGGGACAGGATGGTTCACCCCTCCACTTT.